These 25 T cell receptor beta chains were all obtained from the same sample, sequenced in a study of shared clonotypes between healthy human individuals. Only in-frame clones appear in the TCRdb table, and some are missing; sequencing was by immunoSEQ multiplex PCR. In the table there are roughly 1 million clones, about 74% of which are singletons. Material for sequencing was memory CD4+ T cells sorted from blood. Subset given: CD45RA-negative fraction. These receptors were collected from a man aged 18-30 years in good health.

This chain joins TRBV5-1 and TRBJ1-2; 7 positions match TRBD1. The CDR3 loop spans 14 amino acids. Germline values: CDR1 SGHRS, CDR2 YFSETQ. V was pared by 5 bases and J by 6 bases, with 10 bases of the junction left unmatched. This CDR3 reads CASRTTGAPNGYTF. The CDR3 DNA reads TGCGCCAGCAGAACTACAGGGGCCCCCAATGGCTACACCTTC.

The V and J genes are TRBV5-4 and TRBJ2-2; the D is unclear. The CDR3 is 12 amino acids. The V end lost 5 bases, the J end lost 6 bases, and 8 bases lay between the germline ends. Germline V gene lookup returns CDR1 SGHNT and CDR2 YYREEE (reference sequence). Here the CDR3 reads CASSLGPGELFF. The CDR3 DNA reads TGTGCCAGCAGTCTAGGACCCGGGGAGCTGTTTTTT.

The chain recombines TRBV6-6 with TRBJ2-1, with D perhaps matching TRBD1 (5 bases). The CDR3 loop spans 14 amino acids. Trimming shortened V by 0 bases and J by 7 bases, and 10 bases separated the two germline ends. Germline V gene sequence: CDR1 MNHNY, CDR2 SVGAGI (reference sequence). In DNA, the CDR3 is TGTGCCAGCAGTTACTCCCAGGGCAGAAATGAGCAGTTCTTC. Amino acids: CASSYSQGRNEQFF.

The chain couples TRBV6-5 to TRBJ1-2; D is undetermined. Trimming pared 2 bases from V and 6 bases from J, leaving 16 bases between. The CDR3 is made up of 15 amino acids. Per the germline V gene, CDR1 is MNHEY and CDR2 is SVGAGI. CDR3 bases: TGTGCCAGCAGTTACGCGCAGACTGCCGCTGATGGCTACACCTTC. This translates into CASSYAQTAADGYTF.

This clone has just one count. The chain combines TRBV6-1 with TRBJ2-5; D gene uncertain. The germline gives CDR1 MNHNS, CDR2 SASEGT. V lost 3 bases and J lost 1, with 3 bases in between. The CDR3 spans 12 residues. CDR3 region: CASSESQETQYF. The CDR3 nucleotides read TGTGCCAGCAGTGAGAGCCAAGAGACCCAGTACTTC.

V usage is TRBV28 and J usage is TRBJ1-2; 10 bases are a match to TRBD1. This CDR3 region has 14 residues. Germline V lookup: CDR1 MDHEN, CDR2 SYDVKM. Trimming cost V 3 bases and J 7 bases; bases outside gene matches: 5. CDR3 amino acids: CASSFRQGASGYTF. CDR3 bases: TGTGCCAGCAGTTTTCGACAGGGGGCCAGTGGCTACACCTTC.

This clone has a single count. The chain couples TRBV6-1 to TRBJ2-5, with 8 bases aligning to TRBD2. The V gene end was trimmed by 1 base and the J gene end by 7 bases; junction bases not matched to a gene: 5. This CDR3 is 14 amino acids long. Germline values: CDR1 MNHNS, CDR2 SASEGT. The CDR3 is CASSEGGGPRTQYF. In DNA form, the CDR3 reads TGTGCCAGCAGTGAAGGCGGGGGGCCTAGGACCCAGTACTTC.

CDR3 in DNA: TGTGCCAGCAGCCAGGTGGACAGAGAGAGAAACATTCAGTACTTC. Encoded protein: CASSQVDRERNIQYF. This sequence joins TRBV4-2 and TRBJ2-4; a weak D match, TRBD1 (6 bases). V gave up 3 bases and J gave up 6 bases, with 15 bases separating them. The CDR3 has 15 residues. Germline V lookup: CDR1 LGHNA, CDR2 YNFKEQ.

The rearrangement joins TRBV4-1 to TRBJ2-5; 7 nucleotides align to TRBD1. The DNA end is more similar to TRBJ2-7, so the J call may be wrong. The length of the CDR3 is 16 residues. The germline CDR1 and CDR2 sequences are MGHRA and YSYEKL. The CDR3 nucleotides read TGCGCCAGCAGCCGAGAGCCCACAGGGGCCCCCTACGAGCAGTACTTC. Translated: CASSREPTGAPYEQYF.

This chain uses TRBV4-3 with TRBJ2-7; possible D gene TRBD1, 5 bases. Trimming stripped 3 bases from V and 0 bases from J, with 9 bases between. Germline values: CDR1 LGHNA, CDR2 YSLEER. The CDR3 totals 14 residues. This chain's CDR3 is CASSQTVTSYEQYF. CDR3 DNA: TGCGCCAGCAGCCAGACAGTTACCTCCTACGAGCAGTACTTC.

In this sample, this clone turned up a few times. The J gene is TRBJ1-6, the V gene TRBV30; D not certain. Deletions cut 4 bases from V and 10 bases from J, with 11 bases between. The CDR3 spans 12 residues. The germline V gene encodes CDR1 GTSNPN and CDR2 SVGIG (reference sequence). CDR3 region: CAWKEGGSPLHF. CDR3 sequence (DNA): TGTGCCTGGAAGGAGGGTGGGTCACCCCTCCACTTT.

V and J are TRBV7-2 and TRBJ2-5, with D unclear. Trimming took off 2 bases at V and 5 bases at J, with 6 bases between the two ends. The CDR3 covers 12 residues. From germline, CDR1 is SGHTA and CDR2 FQGNSA. The CDR3 DNA follows: TGTGCCAGCAGCTTAAGGTCCGAGACCCAGTACTTC. This sequence encodes CASSLRSETQYF.

This clone showed up just a few times. This may come from a read error, since a much larger clone is one base off. The same CDR3 arises from other DNA sequences in this sample as well. This rearrangement joins TRBV7-8 to TRBJ2-5, with TRBD2 matching over 9 bases. Germline V gene sequence: CDR1 SGHVS, CDR2 FQNEAQ. Trimming took 3 bases from V and 1 from J; bases not matched to a gene: 3. The CDR3 covers 15 residues. The CDR3 DNA follows: TGTGCCAGCAGCTTTAGCGGGAGACCCCAAGAGACCCAGTACTTC. It is translated as CASSFSGRPQETQYF.

The DNA for the CDR3 is TGTGCCATCAGTGAGACCAGGGGCCTTGGAAACACCATATATTTT. This translates into CAISETRGLGNTIYF. J is TRBJ1-3 and V is TRBV10-3; tentatively, D is TRBD1 (6 bases). Trimming shortened V by 2 bases and J by 3 bases, and 11 bases separated the two germline ends. This CDR3 is built from 15 residues. Germline values: CDR1 ENHRY, CDR2 SYGVKD.

A remark on this clone: The limits of the CDR3 on the DNA are not certain, so only TCRdb's listed CDR3 is given. The V gene is TRBV1, the J gene TRBJ1-5; TRBD1 reflects the table's D call only, with no check against the DNA. TRBV1 is marked as a pseudogene. The CDR3 has 19 residues if both end residues are counted. CDR3 protein: CTSSHQVGTGNYSNQPQHF.

With regard to this clone: Different DNA sequences within this sample yield the same CDR3. The rearrangement uses TRBV5-4 and TRBJ2-5, with TRBD2 matching 8 bases. The CDR3 sequence is 16 residues long. Trimming at V came to 0 bases and at J to 1 base, leaving 5 bases not matched to a gene. From germline, CDR1 is SGHNT and CDR2 YYREEE (reference sequence). The CDR3 nucleotides are TGTGCCAGCAGCTTGGTGGCGGGGGGATTCCAAGAGACCCAGTACTTC. It codes for CASSLVAGGFQETQYF.

The V gene is TRBV18, the J gene TRBJ2-1, with D perhaps assigned TRBD1 or TRBD2 (5 bases each). The germline V gene has CDR1 KGHSH and CDR2 LQKENI. The CDR3 length is 15 residues. V shed 3 bases and J shed 4 bases, with 13 bases lying between them. CDR3 in amino acids: CASSPGVAGYNEQFF. CDR3 coding DNA: TGTGCCAGCTCACCGGGGGTAGCTGGATACAATGAGCAGTTCTTC. Full variable domain (missing parts from reference TRBV18 and TRBJ2-1): NAGVMQNPRHLVRRRGQEARLRCSPMKGHSHVYWYRQLPEEGLKFMVYLQKENIIDESGMPKERFSAEFPKEGPSILRIQQVVRGDSAAYFCASSPGVAGYNEQFFGPGTRLTVL.

About this clone: Other DNA sequences of this sample code for an identical CDR3. The chain has TRBV19 and TRBJ1-5; weak D call: TRBD1 (5 bases). The CDR3 covers 16 residues. Germline CDR1 is LNHDA and CDR2 is SQIVND (reference sequence). V was shortened by 1 base and J by 2 bases, with 12 bases between the two germline ends. This chain's CDR3 is CASSIGGSSGNQPQHF. The CDR3 DNA reads as TGTGCCAGTAGTATAGGGGGGTCTAGCGGCAATCAGCCCCAGCATTTT.

The chain carries TRBV4-2 and TRBJ2-1; 7 bases fit TRBD2. The length of the CDR3 is 17 residues. CDR1 and CDR2 (germline): LGHNA, YNFKEQ. V was pared by 3 bases and J by 10 bases, with 18 bases of the junction left unmatched. DNA for the CDR3: TGTGCCAGCAGCCATTGGGGCCTAGCGGAACCTTTGGGGGAGCAGTTCTTC. It codes for CASSHWGLAEPLGEQFF.

This clone is a singleton in its sample. The genes are TRBV5-8 and TRBJ2-7; D unresolved. Germline-derived CDR1 and CDR2 are SGHTS and YDEGEE. There are 15 residues in the CDR3. Trimming took 1 base from V and 2 from J, leaving 13 bases between them. The CDR3 nucleotides are TGTGCCAGCAGCTTGTATCGGGCCGGAACCTACGAGCAGTACTTC. Translating it yields CASSLYRAGTYEQYF.

Many counts were recorded for this clone. The chain joins TRBV5-1 to TRBJ2-2; weak D call: TRBD2 (5 bases). V was cut by 4 bases and J by 4 bases, with 17 bases left in between. The CDR3 runs 16 residues. From germline, CDR1 is SGHRS and CDR2 YFSETQ. The CDR3 coding sequence is TGCGCCAGCAGCGGCAGCGGCAACGAAGGCACCGGGGAGCTGTTTTTT. Its translation is CASSGSGNEGTGELFF.

The chain is built from TRBV6-5 and TRBJ1-3; D gene unclear. This CDR3 is 13 amino acids long. Germline values: CDR1 MNHEY, CDR2 SVGAGI. The V gene lost 8 bases and the J gene lost 6 bases, with 14 bases spanning the gap. DNA for the CDR3: TGTGCCAGCTCTGGACGGGTAGAAAACACCATATATTTT. Translating gives CASSGRVENTIYF.

This clone has only one observation. One end of the junction fails to match germline, which may point to a read error. This chain joins TRBV7-7 and TRBJ2-1, with TRBD2 as a possible D gene (6 bases). The CDR3 spans 15 residues. Germline V gives CDR1 SSHAT, CDR2 FNYEAQ (reference sequence). In DNA form, the CDR3 reads TGTGCTAGCAGCTTGACCGGGACTGTCGGGAATGAGCAGTTCTTC. Protein: CASSLTGTVGNEQFF.

V is TRBV5-1 and J is TRBJ2-3; 7 nucleotides match TRBD1. The junction had 8 bases not matched to a gene; V was cut back by 4 bases and J by 0 bases. This CDR3 comprises 16 residues. CDR1 SGHRS and CDR2 YFSETQ come from the germline V gene. CDR3 region: CASSTGDSSSTDTQYF. The CDR3 DNA reads as TGCGCCAGCAGCACTGGGGACAGTTCTAGCACAGATACGCAGTATTTT.

This clone was recorded once. The rearrangement uses TRBV30 and TRBJ2-3, with D perhaps assigned TRBD1 or TRBD2 (5 bases each). CDR3 size: 13 residues. Per germline, CDR1 GTSNPN and CDR2 SVGIG (reference sequence). Trimming left V 4 bases short and J 4 bases short, with 12 bases between. The CDR3: CAWTGTTADTQYF. As DNA, the CDR3 is TGTGCCTGGACCGGGACCACGGCAGATACGCAGTATTTT.